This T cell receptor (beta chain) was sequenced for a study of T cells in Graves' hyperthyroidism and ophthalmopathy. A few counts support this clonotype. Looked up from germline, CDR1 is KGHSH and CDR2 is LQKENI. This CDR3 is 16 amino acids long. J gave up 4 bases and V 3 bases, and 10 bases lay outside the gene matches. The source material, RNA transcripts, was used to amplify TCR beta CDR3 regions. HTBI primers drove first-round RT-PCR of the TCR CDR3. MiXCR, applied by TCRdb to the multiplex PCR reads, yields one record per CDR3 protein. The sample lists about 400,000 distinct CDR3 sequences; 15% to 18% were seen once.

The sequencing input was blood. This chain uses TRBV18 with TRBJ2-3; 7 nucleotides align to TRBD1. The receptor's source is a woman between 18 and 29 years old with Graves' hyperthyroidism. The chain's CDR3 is CASSPSDRVVADTQYF. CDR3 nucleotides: TGTGCCAGCTCACCGTCTGACAGGGTGGTCGCAGATACGCAGTATTTT.